This TCR beta chain is drawn from a study of blood T cell dynamics during melanoma immunotherapy. The time point here: pre-treatment baseline. One draw preceded checkpoint blockade; another followed its first cycle at week 3. Data came from immunoSEQ multiplex PCR; TCRdb stores just in-frame clones and leaves some out. This sample has under 11,000 clones, with approximately 87% found just once. Germline CDR1 is WNHNN and CDR2 is SYGVQD (reference sequence). V lost 6 bases and J 9 bases, leaving 15 bases between the germline ends. The CDR3 length is 13 residues. The receptor's source is a human donor with melanoma. The material was blood, obtained from a patient treated with checkpoint blockade. V and J are TRBV10-1 and TRBJ2-1; D unresolved. Here the CDR3 reads CASSEAPFGEQFF. The CDR3 nucleotides read TGCGCCAGCAGCGAAGCCCCCTTCGGTGAGCAGTTCTTC.